Included here is one TCR beta chain sequence, with context. Germline lookup yields CDR1 MNHEY and CDR2 SMNVEV (reference sequence). Trimming cost V 5 bases and J 6 bases; bases outside gene matches: 10. The CDR3 extends over 14 amino acids. RNA amounts of about 0.45 to 1 ug underwent reverse transcription with random hexamers. It was immunoSEQ multiplex PCR that amplified TCR beta CDR3 across 54 Vbeta and 13 Jbeta. One entry per CDR3 protein results from TCRdb running MiXCR on the immunoSEQ multiplex PCR reads. The top ten clones hold approximately 0.11% of a sample with some 300,000 distinct CDR3 sequences, 70% to 90% of them seen once. The data originate from a study of CD8 T cells in Susac syndrome. Blood CD8+ and CD4+ T cells underwent high-throughput TCR beta sequencing. TEMRA cells were FACS-enriched, with CD8+ and CD4+ T cells isolated negatively.

Sample: CD8+ T cells from PBMCs. V usage is TRBV27 and J usage is TRBJ2-7; 7 nucleotides match TRBD1. This receptor was taken from a human donor with multiple sclerosis. The CDR3 bases are TGTGCCAGCAGTCTTAGGACAGGTCTTGGCGAGCAGTACTTC. Its translation is CASSLRTGLGEQYF.